The entry below describes one T cell receptor (beta chain). With a J-beta primer mix and a sample-barcoded 5' primer, a second PCR ran about 7 to 12 cycles. MiXCR, applied by TCRdb to the 5' RACE reads, yields one record per CDR3 protein. This sample carries roughly 560,000 distinct CDR3 sequences, approximately 25% of them seen once, and the ten largest clones take 8.7%. The sample belongs to a study of blood T cells in healthy people across ages. CDR1 is LGHNA, CDR2 YNFKEQ, per germline. V gave up 5 bases and J gave up 4 bases, with 8 bases separating them. The CDR3 length is 13 residues. This sample was also put to use in a study of T cells of mothers and their children. That work contributes: Thymic selection shapes TCR recombination output in related pairs, and it does so similarly in unrelated pairs.

The V and J genes are TRBV4-2 and TRBJ2-2; unclear D gene. The origin of this receptor is a boy under 18 in good health. Sequenced material: blood. CDR3 residues: CASSADSTGELFF. CDR3 DNA: TGTGCCAGCAGCGCCGACTCCACCGGGGAGCTGTTTTTT.